A selection of T cell receptor beta chains follows, all from one sample in a study of blood T cells in healthy people across ages. TCRdb re-called the 5' RACE reads through MiXCR, storing one row per CDR3 protein. This sample has fewer than 650,000 distinct CDR3 sequences, with about 27% found just once. The same sample was also used in a study of T cells of mothers and their children.

Sample: blood. The receptors here all came from a boy aged 2-9 years in good health. CDR3s leave out the opening cysteine and the closing phenylalanine or tryptophan. Clone size is shown for a subset of rows, as once, few, many or a class of expanded clone.

j_call: TRBJ2-2; v_call: TRBV7-9; clone_size: -; cdr3_aa: ASSPRKNTGELF
j_call: TRBJ2-2; v_call: TRBV20-1; clone_size: once; cdr3_aa: SALSGRAHGELF
j_call: TRBJ2-5; v_call: TRBV3-1; clone_size: few; cdr3_aa: ASSQGASQETQY
j_call: TRBJ2-2; v_call: TRBV14; clone_size: -; cdr3_aa: ASSHGTGLPTGELF
j_call: TRBJ2-5; v_call: TRBV6-4; clone_size: -; cdr3_aa: ASTGGDTGGETQY
j_call: TRBJ2-1; v_call: TRBV29-1; clone_size: -; cdr3_aa: SVALLALYNEQF
j_call: TRBJ2-5; v_call: TRBV13; clone_size: -; cdr3_aa: ASSFYGKVGETQY
j_call: -; v_call: TRBV10-3; clone_size: -; cdr3_aa: AISGTGDVVETQY
j_call: TRBJ2-1; v_call: TRBV20-1; clone_size: -; cdr3_aa: SANGGVGSYNEQF
j_call: TRBJ2-5; v_call: TRBV5-1; clone_size: few; cdr3_aa: ASSPQTVEQETQY
j_call: TRBJ1-2; v_call: TRBV12-3/TRBV12-4; clone_size: -; cdr3_aa: ASKTSGTEGYT
j_call: TRBJ2-5; v_call: TRBV5-1; clone_size: few; cdr3_aa: ASSGSPGGLETQY
j_call: TRBJ1-1; v_call: TRBV7-9; clone_size: -; cdr3_aa: ASSSGRGGKDTEAF
j_call: TRBJ2-5; v_call: TRBV7-2; clone_size: -; cdr3_aa: ASSRWTSGGEETQY
j_call: TRBJ1-6; v_call: TRBV15; clone_size: few; cdr3_aa: ATSREINSPLH
j_call: TRBJ2-4; v_call: TRBV12-3/TRBV12-4; clone_size: few; cdr3_aa: ASSLARGSKNIQY
j_call: TRBJ2-2; v_call: TRBV20-1; clone_size: -; cdr3_aa: SARHRNTGELF
j_call: TRBJ1-1; v_call: TRBV14; clone_size: -; cdr3_aa: ASSPGFVGDTEAF
j_call: TRBJ1-1; v_call: TRBV19; clone_size: few; cdr3_aa: ASSILTGGTEAF
j_call: TRBJ1-3; v_call: TRBV18; clone_size: -; cdr3_aa: ASSPPRTVSGNTIY
j_call: TRBJ2-5; v_call: TRBV7-9; clone_size: many; cdr3_aa: ASSLALAGVVETQY
j_call: TRBJ1-1; v_call: TRBV5-1; clone_size: few; cdr3_aa: ASSVSGQVNTEAF
j_call: TRBJ2-3; v_call: TRBV10-3; clone_size: few; cdr3_aa: AISETSGEDGTQY
j_call: TRBJ2-3; v_call: TRBV7-8; clone_size: -; cdr3_aa: ASSLVRITDTQY
j_call: TRBJ1-2; v_call: TRBV6-5; clone_size: few; cdr3_aa: ASSPTSNYGYT
j_call: TRBJ2-7; v_call: TRBV30; clone_size: -; cdr3_aa: AWRTGTGGFREVGPYEQY
j_call: TRBJ1-2; v_call: TRBV5-1; clone_size: -; cdr3_aa: ASSLGQTYYGYT
j_call: TRBJ1-2; v_call: TRBV5-4; clone_size: -; cdr3_aa: ASSAGTGGDYGYT
j_call: TRBJ2-5; v_call: TRBV20-1; clone_size: few; cdr3_aa: SASSGISGETQY
j_call: TRBJ1-5; v_call: TRBV5-1; clone_size: -; cdr3_aa: ASSLDSQNQPQH
j_call: TRBJ2-3; v_call: TRBV12-3/TRBV12-4; clone_size: -; cdr3_aa: ASSRQGQSTDTQY
j_call: TRBJ2-5; v_call: TRBV10-3; clone_size: -; cdr3_aa: AISGSGRAWETQY
j_call: TRBJ2-1; v_call: TRBV12-3/TRBV12-4; clone_size: -; cdr3_aa: ASRPTSANEQF
j_call: TRBJ2-4; v_call: TRBV6-6; clone_size: few; cdr3_aa: ASSYSWTEELLAKNIQY
j_call: -; v_call: TRBV12-3/TRBV12-4; clone_size: -; cdr3_aa: ASSTDRTGYEQY
j_call: TRBJ2-5; v_call: TRBV7-9; clone_size: -; cdr3_aa: ASSLASGTSGRVLETQY
j_call: TRBJ2-5; v_call: TRBV7-9; clone_size: few; cdr3_aa: ASSLGTQQY
j_call: TRBJ2-2; v_call: TRBV5-1; clone_size: -; cdr3_aa: ASSLLTRTGELF
j_call: TRBJ1-1; v_call: TRBV6-2/TRBV6-3; clone_size: few; cdr3_aa: ASSKHQGVNTEAF
j_call: TRBJ2-3; v_call: TRBV9; clone_size: few; cdr3_aa: ASSVKGNTDTQY
j_call: TRBJ1-3; v_call: TRBV7-2; clone_size: -; cdr3_aa: ASSSAREGSGNTIY
j_call: TRBJ2-4; v_call: TRBV11-2; clone_size: -; cdr3_aa: ASSLRPLGGKNIQY
j_call: TRBJ2-7; v_call: TRBV18; clone_size: few; cdr3_aa: ASSPREQYEQY
j_call: TRBJ2-5; v_call: TRBV5-6; clone_size: -; cdr3_aa: ASSQGYSAREAQY
j_call: TRBJ1-2; v_call: TRBV6-5; clone_size: few; cdr3_aa: ATLTGMMGGYT
j_call: TRBJ2-3; v_call: TRBV5-1; clone_size: -; cdr3_aa: ASSLAQGRDTQY
j_call: TRBJ2-1; v_call: TRBV18; clone_size: few; cdr3_aa: ASSTLADPGNEQF
j_call: TRBJ2-5; v_call: TRBV11-2; clone_size: -; cdr3_aa: ASSLQRTQY
j_call: TRBJ1-6; v_call: TRBV3-1; clone_size: -; cdr3_aa: ASSPFGTEYSPLH
j_call: TRBJ1-2; v_call: TRBV12-3/TRBV12-4; clone_size: -; cdr3_aa: ASSPGTGGGRGYGYT
j_call: TRBJ1-2; v_call: TRBV15; clone_size: -; cdr3_aa: ATSTRWDGEGSYGYT
j_call: TRBJ2-5; v_call: TRBV25-1; clone_size: -; cdr3_aa: ASGTGGGKTQY
j_call: TRBJ2-7; v_call: TRBV20-1; clone_size: -; cdr3_aa: SPQGGYEQY